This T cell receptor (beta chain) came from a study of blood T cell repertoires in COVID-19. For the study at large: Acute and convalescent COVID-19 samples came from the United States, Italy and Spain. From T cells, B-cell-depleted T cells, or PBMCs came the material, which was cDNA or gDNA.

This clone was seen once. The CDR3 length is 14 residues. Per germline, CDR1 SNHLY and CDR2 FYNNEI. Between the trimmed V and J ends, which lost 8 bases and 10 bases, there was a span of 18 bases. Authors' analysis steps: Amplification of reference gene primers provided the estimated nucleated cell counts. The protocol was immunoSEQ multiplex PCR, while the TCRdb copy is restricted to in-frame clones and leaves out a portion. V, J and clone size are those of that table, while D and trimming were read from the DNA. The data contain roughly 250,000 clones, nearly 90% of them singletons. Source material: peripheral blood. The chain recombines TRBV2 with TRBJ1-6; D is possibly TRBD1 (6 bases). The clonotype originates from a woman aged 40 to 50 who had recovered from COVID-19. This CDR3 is CASGRDRLWSPLHF. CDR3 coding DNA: TGTGCCAGCGGTCGAGACAGGCTCTGGTCACCCCTCCACTTT. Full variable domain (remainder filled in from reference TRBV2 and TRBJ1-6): EPEVTQTPSHQVTQMGQEVILRCVPISNHLYFYWYRQILGQKVEFLVSFYNNEISEKSEIFDDQFSVERPDGSNFTLKIRSTKLEDSAMYFCASGRDRLWSPLHFGNGTRLTVT.